The source of this TCR beta chain is a study of CD8 T cells in Susac syndrome. With random hexamers, roughly 0.45 to 1 ug RNA was reverse transcribed. Across 54 Vbeta and 13 Jbeta, immunoSEQ multiplex PCR amplified TCR beta CDR3. TCRdb reprocessed the immunoSEQ multiplex PCR reads via MiXCR and lists one record per CDR3 protein. This sample carries fewer than 350,000 distinct CDR3 sequences, around 89% of them seen once, and the ten largest clones take roughly 0.2%. CDR1 LGHNA and CDR2 YNFKEQ come from the germline V gene. The V segment lost 1 base and the J segment 0 bases; nucleotides outside the gene matches: 3. CDR3 size: 15 residues. The sequenced target, TCR beta, came from blood CD8+ and CD4+ T cells. The multiple sclerosis controls comprised treatment-naive patients whose relapsing-remitting disease was stable or active.

The origin of this receptor is a human donor with multiple sclerosis. The chain has TRBV4-2 and TRBJ2-7, with TRBD2 identical over 7 bases. The sample comprised CD8+ T cells from PBMCs. The CDR3 DNA reads as TGTGCCAGCAGCCAAGGATGGACTAGCTCCTACGAGCAGTACTTC. This sequence encodes CASSQGWTSSYEQYF.